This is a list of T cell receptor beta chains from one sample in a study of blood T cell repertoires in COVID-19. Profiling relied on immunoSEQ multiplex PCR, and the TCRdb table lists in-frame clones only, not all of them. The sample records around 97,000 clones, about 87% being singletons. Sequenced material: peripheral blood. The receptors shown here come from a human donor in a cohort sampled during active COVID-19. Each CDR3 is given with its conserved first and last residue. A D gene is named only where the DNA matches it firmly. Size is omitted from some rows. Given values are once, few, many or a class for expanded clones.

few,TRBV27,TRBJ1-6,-,CASSLRRVNSPLHF,TGTGCCAGCAGTTTAAGGAGGGTAAATTCACCCCTCCACTTT
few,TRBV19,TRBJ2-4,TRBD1,CASSQTGTGANIQYF,TGTGCCAGTAGCCAGACCGGGACAGGGGCCAACATTCAGTACTTC
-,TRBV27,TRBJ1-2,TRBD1,CASSLSPGGYYGYTF,TGTGCCAGCAGTTTATCGCCAGGGGGTTACTATGGCTACACCTTC
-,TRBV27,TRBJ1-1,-,CASSLGHRAGDTEAFF,TGTGCCAGCAGTTTGGGCCACAGGGCTGGGGACACTGAAGCTTTCTTT
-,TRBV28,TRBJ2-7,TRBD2,CASSSQRGGFYEQYF,TGTGCCAGCAGTTCTCAACGGGGGGGATTCTACGAGCAGTACTTC
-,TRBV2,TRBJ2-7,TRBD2,CASSAQLAGEYIRYEQYF,TGTGCCAGCAGTGCCCAACTAGCGGGAGAGTACATTCGCTACGAGCAGTACTTC
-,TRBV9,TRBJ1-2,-,CASSVAPTANYGYTF,TGTGCCAGCAGCGTAGCCCCGACAGCGAACTATGGCTACACCTTC
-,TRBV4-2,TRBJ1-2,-,CASSQGAYGYTF,TGTGCCAGCAGCCAAGGAGCCTATGGCTACACCTTC
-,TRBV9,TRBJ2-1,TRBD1,CASSVDRTGVINEQFF,TGTGCCAGCAGCGTAGATAGGACAGGGGTAATTAATGAGCAGTTCTTC
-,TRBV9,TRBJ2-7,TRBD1,CASSVDRGRLGEQYF,TGTGCCAGCAGCGTAGACAGGGGGCGCCTGGGCGAGCAGTACTTC
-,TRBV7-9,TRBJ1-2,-,CASSLGDTPNYGYTF,TGTGCCAGCAGCTTAGGAGATACTCCAAACTATGGCTACACCTTC
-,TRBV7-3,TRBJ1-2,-,CASSLGGANYGYTF,TGTGCCAGCAGCTTAGGCGGAGCTAACTATGGCTACACCTTC
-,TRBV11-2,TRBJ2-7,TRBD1,CASSSQGQLSYEQYF,TGTGCCAGCAGCTCCCAGGGACAGCTCTCCTACGAGCAGTACTTC
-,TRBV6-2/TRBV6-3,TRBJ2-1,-,CASSYSTGNEQFF,TGTGCCAGCAGTTATTCAACAGGGAATGAGCAGTTCTTC
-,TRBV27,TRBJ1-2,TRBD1,CASSKRDRDGYTF,TGTGCCAGCAGTAAACGGGACAGGGATGGCTACACCTTC
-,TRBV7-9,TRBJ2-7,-,CASSLVPRRSYEQYF,TGTGCCAGCAGCTTAGTTCCCCGCAGGTCCTACGAGCAGTACTTC
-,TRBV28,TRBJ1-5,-,CASSFENYQPQHF,TGTGCCAGCAGTTTCGAGAATTATCAGCCCCAGCATTTT
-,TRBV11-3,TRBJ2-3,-,CASSSGGGYTQYF,TGTGCCAGCAGCTCCGGGGGTGGATATACGCAGTATTTT
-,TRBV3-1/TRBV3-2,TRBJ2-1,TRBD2,CASSHGRGTSGMDEQFF,TGTGCCAGCAGCCACGGGAGGGGCACTAGCGGGATGGATGAGCAGTTCTTC
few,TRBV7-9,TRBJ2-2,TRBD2,CASSGYGTSGIYTGELFF,TGTGCCAGCAGCGGGTACGGGACTAGCGGGATTTATACCGGGGAGCTGTTTTTT
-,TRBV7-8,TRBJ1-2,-,CAGGTGGVGYTF,TGTGCCGGAGGGACCGGGGGAGTTGGCTACACCTTC
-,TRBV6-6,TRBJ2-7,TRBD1,CASSHWTGQDIFYEQYF,TGTGCCAGCAGTCATTGGACGGGACAGGACATCTTCTACGAGCAGTACTTC
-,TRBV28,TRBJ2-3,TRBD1,CASSNRGSLVDTQYF,TGTGCCAGCAGCAACAGGGGGTCCCTTGTAGATACGCAGTATTTT
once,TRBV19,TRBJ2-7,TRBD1,CASSSRQGFRDEQYF,TGTGCCAGTAGTTCGCGACAGGGCTTCCGCGACGAGCAGTACTTC
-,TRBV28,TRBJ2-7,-,CASREGGRNEQYF,TGTGCCAGCAGGGAGGGTGGCAGGAACGAGCAGTACTTC
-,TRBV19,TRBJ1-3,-,CASSIKGAGNTIYF,TGTGCCAGTAGTATAAAGGGGGCTGGAAACACCATATATTTT
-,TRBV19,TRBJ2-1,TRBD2,CASSLAGAPYNEQFF,TGTGCCAGTAGTCTAGCGGGAGCCCCCTACAATGAGCAGTTCTTC
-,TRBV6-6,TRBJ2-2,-,CAGRQAGTGELFF,TGTGCCGGGAGACAGGCGGGCACCGGGGAGCTGTTTTTT
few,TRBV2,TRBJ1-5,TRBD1,CASSGQGSDQPQHF,TGTGCCAGCAGTGGACAGGGAAGCGATCAGCCCCAGCATTTT
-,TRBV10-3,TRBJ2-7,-,CAISVTGKDYEQYF,TGTGCCATCAGCGTAACAGGGAAAGACTACGAGCAGTACTTC
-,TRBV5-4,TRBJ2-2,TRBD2,CASSWTSGRASTGELFF,TGTGCCAGCAGCTGGACTAGCGGGAGGGCCAGCACCGGGGAGCTGTTTTTT
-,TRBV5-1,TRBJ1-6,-,CASSLGSGQNYNSPLHF,TGCGCCAGCAGCTTGGGGTCAGGCCAAAACTATAATTCACCCCTCCACTTT
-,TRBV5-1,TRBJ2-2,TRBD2,CASSSRLAGANTGELFF,TGCGCCAGCAGCTCCCGACTAGCGGGAGCCAACACCGGGGAGCTGTTTTTT
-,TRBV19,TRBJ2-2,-,CASSTGVAGELFF,TGTGCCAGTAGTACAGGGGTGGCCGGGGAGCTGTTTTTT
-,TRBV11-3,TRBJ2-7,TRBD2,CASSSGTSVGEQYF,TGTGCCAGCAGCTCTGGGACTAGCGTCGGCGAGCAGTACTTC
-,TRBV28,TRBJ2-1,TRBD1,CASSPPGQGNEQFF,TGTGCCAGCAGTCCCCCCGGACAGGGCAATGAGCAGTTCTTC
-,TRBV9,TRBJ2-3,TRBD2,CASSVGGGPSLTQYF,TGTGCCAGCAGCGTAGGGGGAGGGCCCTCCCTGACGCAGTATTTT
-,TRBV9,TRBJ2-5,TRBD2,CASSPGLAGGETQYF,TGTGCCAGCAGCCCGGGACTAGCGGGGGGGGAGACCCAGTACTTC
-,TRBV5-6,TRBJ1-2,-,CASSLTGTPINYGYTF,TGTGCCAGCAGCTTAACCGGGACACCGATCAACTATGGCTACACCTTC
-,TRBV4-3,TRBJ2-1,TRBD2,CASSQGTSGRAIYNEQFF,TGCGCCAGCAGCCAGGGGACTAGCGGGAGGGCCATCTACAATGAGCAGTTCTTC
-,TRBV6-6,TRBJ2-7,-,CASTGRRASYSHEQYF,TGTGCCAGCACGGGGAGGAGGGCTAGCTATTCTCACGAGCAGTACTTC
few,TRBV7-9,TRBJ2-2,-,CASSFQGSPGELFF,TGTGCCAGCAGCTTTCAGGGGTCGCCCGGGGAGCTGTTTTTT
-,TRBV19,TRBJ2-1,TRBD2,CASSTGLAGALRGESSYNEQFF,TGTGCCAGTAGTACGGGACTAGCGGGGGCACTGCGTGGGGAAAGCTCCTACAATGAGCAGTTCTTC
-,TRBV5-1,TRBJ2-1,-,CASSLRAVGASYNEQFF,TGCGCCAGCAGCTTGCGCGCAGTTGGGGCCTCCTACAATGAGCAGTTCTTC
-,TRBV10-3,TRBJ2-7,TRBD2,CAISESSGRRNEQYF,TGTGCCATCAGTGAGTCTAGCGGGAGAAGAAACGAGCAGTACTTC